This entry lists 22 T cell receptor beta chains sequenced from one sample in a study of identical twins. TCRdb used MiXCR to reprocess the 5' RACE reads, holding one entry per CDR3 protein. The sample consists of about 810,000 distinct CDR3 sequences, 9% to 15% of them appearing once. In addition, the sample was reused for a study of yellow fever vaccine responses in identical twins.

The sequenced sample consisted of PBMCs. Source of these receptors: a woman younger than 35 in good health.

This clonotype was recorded a few times. The rearrangement joins TRBV6-5 to TRBJ1-1; D not resolved. The CDR3 sequence is 13 residues long. V dropped 4 bases and J dropped 3 bases, with 9 bases sitting between them. Per the germline V gene, CDR1 is MNHEY and CDR2 is SVGAGI. The CDR3 spells CASSSTAYTEAFF. CDR3 coding DNA: TGTGCCAGCAGTTCGACGGCCTACACTGAAGCTTTCTTT.

The genes are TRBV19 and TRBJ1-1; 7 positions match TRBD1. Germline CDR1 reads LNHDA; CDR2 reads SQIVND (reference sequence). The length of the CDR3 is 16 residues. V lost 4 bases and J lost 3; bases outside the gene matches: 11. The CDR3 is CASSSLRGRRDTEAFF. DNA of the CDR3: TGTGCCAGTAGTAGTCTTAGGGGGCGCCGGGACACTGAAGCTTTCTTT.

This clonotype was detected only a few times. The chain has TRBV3-1 and TRBJ2-7; TRBD1 matches at 12 bases. The CDR3 sequence is 17 residues long. Germline trimming cut 0 bases from V and 5 bases from J; bases unmatched to any gene: 8. Germline V gene sequence: CDR1 LGHDT, CDR2 YNNKEL (reference sequence). The CDR3: CASSQDFPGQGANEQYF. The CDR3 nucleotides read TGTGCCAGCAGCCAAGATTTCCCGGGACAGGGGGCCAACGAGCAGTACTTC.

The chain employs TRBV11-2 and TRBJ1-6; D is perhaps TRBD1 (6 bases). CDR1 is SGHAT, CDR2 FQNNGV, per germline. V shed 11 bases and J shed 11 bases, with 16 bases lying between them. CDR3 size: 12 residues. The CDR3 nucleotides are TGTGCCTCCCGAGGGGGTGGGACACCCCTCCACTTT. The encoded protein is CASRGGGTPLHF.

The chain has TRBV6-5 and TRBJ2-1; the match to TRBD2 covers 9 bases. CDR3 length: 16 residues. Germline V lookup: CDR1 MNHEY, CDR2 SVGAGI. The junction had 6 bases not matched to a gene; V was cut back by 2 bases and J by 4 bases. CDR3 sequence: CASSYRLAGMYNEQFF. DNA for the CDR3: TGTGCCAGCAGTTACAGGCTAGCGGGGATGTACAATGAGCAGTTCTTC.

This sequence joins TRBV2 and TRBJ1-5; tentatively, D is TRBD1 (5 bases). The germline V and J ends were trimmed by 6 bases and 0 bases, with 12 bases remaining between them. The germline V gene encodes CDR1 SNHLY and CDR2 FYNNEI. CDR3 length: 15 amino acids. CDR3: CASSPGARSNQPQHF. As DNA, the CDR3 is TGTGCCAGCAGCCCCGGGGCCCGTAGCAATCAGCCCCAGCATTTT.

This chain links TRBV12-3 or TRBV12-4 with TRBJ2-3, with 12 bases lining up with TRBD2. This CDR3 contains 17 residues. The J segment lost 7 bases and the V segment lost 6 bases, leaving 14 bases of the junction unmatched. CDR3 sequence reads: CASSFRTSGAKVYTQYF. The CDR3 region has the DNA TGTGCCAGCAGCTTTAGGACTAGCGGGGCCAAGGTTTATACGCAGTATTTT.

The chain combines TRBV11-2 with TRBJ2-1; D remains ambiguous. Germline V gene data show CDR1 as SGHAT and CDR2 as FQNNGV. Trimming pared 4 bases from V and 8 bases from J, leaving 3 bases between. The CDR3 length is 10 residues. The DNA of the CDR3 is TGTGCCAGCAGCTGGTATGAGCAGTTCTTC. Encoded protein: CASSWYEQFF.

DNA for the CDR3: TGCAGTGCTAGAGATTCCAGGGGGGATCAGCCCCAGCATTTT. Protein: CSARDSRGDQPQHF. V is TRBV20-1 and J is TRBJ1-5; 7 bases are shared with TRBD1. In germline, CDR1 is DFQATT, CDR2 SNEGSKA (reference sequence). With 0 bases clipped from V and 5 bases from J, the junction kept 4 bases outside the gene matches. The CDR3 runs to 14 residues.

The chain is built from TRBV27 and TRBJ2-6; D gene ambiguous. V lost 2 bases and J lost 0, with 8 bases in between. Germline V gene data show CDR1 as MNHEY and CDR2 as SMNVEV (reference sequence). The CDR3 is made up of 16 amino acids. CDR3 in amino acids: CASSLGQHSGANVLTF. In DNA, the CDR3 is TGTGCCAGCAGTTTAGGCCAGCACTCTGGGGCCAACGTCCTGACTTTC. Variable domain in full (rest from reference TRBV27 and TRBJ2-6): EAQVTQNPRYLITVTGKKLTVTCSQNMNHEYMSWYRQDPGLGLRQIYYSMNVEVTDKGDVPEGYKVSRKEKRNFPLILESPSPNQTSLYFCASSLGQHSGANVLTFGAGSRLTVL.

Only a few counts were recorded for this clonotype. The chain uses TRBV25-1 and TRBJ1-1; 10 bases map to TRBD1. V was clipped by 5 bases and J by 4 bases; unmatched bases: 7. The CDR3 spans 15 residues. CDR1 is MGHDK and CDR2 is SYGVNS in the germline V gene. The CDR3 loop reads CASSPGTGVGTEAFF. The CDR3 DNA sequence: TGTGCCAGCAGTCCCGGGACAGGGGTTGGCACTGAAGCTTTCTTT.

CDR3 in DNA: TGCGCCAGCAGCCAAGTAGAGGTTGGAAAGACCCAGTACTTC. Amino acids: CASSQVEVGKTQYF. V is TRBV4-1 and J is TRBJ2-5; D gene unclear. The V gene lost 1 base and the J gene lost 6 bases, with 12 bases spanning the gap. The length of the CDR3 is 14 residues. The germline CDR1 and CDR2 sequences are MGHRA and YSYEKL.

V is TRBV6-6 and J is TRBJ2-5; D is perhaps TRBD2 (6 bases). V gave up 5 bases and J gave up 4 bases, with 11 bases separating them. Germline V gives CDR1 MNHNY, CDR2 SVGAGI (reference sequence). CDR3 length: 13 amino acids. The CDR3 is CASSRGGRETQYF. The CDR3 DNA reads TGTGCCAGCAGTCGGGGAGGAAGAGAGACCCAGTACTTC.

This clonotype was detected many times. V usage is TRBV29-1 and J usage is TRBJ1-2; D uncertain. The V and J ends lost 1 base and 0 bases respectively, with 12 bases between them. From germline, CDR1 is SQVTM and CDR2 ANQGSEA. The CDR3 loop spans 15 amino acids. This CDR3 is CSVEGFGNANYGYTF. The DNA of the CDR3 is TGCAGCGTTGAAGGTTTCGGGAACGCTAACTATGGCTACACCTTC.

The chain links TRBV10-3 to TRBJ2-1; 12 positions agree with TRBD2. V lost 0 bases to trimming and J lost 9 bases; unmatched junction nucleotides: 3. Germline V gene sequence: CDR1 ENHRY, CDR2 SYGVKD. The CDR3 runs to 15 residues. The CDR3 loop is CAISESTSGGSEQFF. CDR3 sequence (DNA): TGTGCCATCAGTGAGTCAACTAGCGGGGGGAGTGAGCAGTTCTTC.

J is TRBJ1-1 and V is TRBV11-2; unclear D gene. Per the germline V gene, CDR1 is SGHAT and CDR2 is FQNNGV. V was clipped by 7 bases and J by 2 bases, with 11 bases between them. The CDR3 length is 13 residues. CDR3 protein: CASTFAGNTEAFF. CDR3 bases: TGTGCCAGCACCTTCGCGGGCAACACTGAAGCTTTCTTT. Full variable domain (remainder filled in from reference TRBV11-2 and TRBJ1-1): EAGVAQSPRYKIIEKRQSVAFWCNPISGHATLYWYQQILGQGPKLLIQFQNNGVVDDSQLPKDRFSAERLKGVDSTLKIQPAKLEDSAVYLCASTFAGNTEAFFGQGTRLTVV.

This clonotype has just a few counts. The chain joins TRBV19 to TRBJ2-7, with a tentative D call TRBD1 (6 bases). CDR3 length: 14 residues. The germline V and J ends were trimmed by 3 bases and 2 bases, with 11 bases remaining between them. Germline CDR1 is LNHDA and CDR2 is SQIVND (reference sequence). CDR3 region: CASSMGAAAYEQYF. Here the CDR3 DNA reads TGTGCCAGTAGTATGGGGGCTGCCGCCTACGAGCAGTACTTC. Variable domain in full (rest from reference TRBV19 and TRBJ2-7): DGGITQSPKYLFRKEGQNVTLSCEQNLNHDAMYWYRQDPGQGLRLIYYSQIVNDFQKGDIAEGYSVSREKKESFPLTVTSAQKNPTAFYLCASSMGAAAYEQYFGPGTRLTVT.

This clonotype was seen ten or more times. The chain is built from TRBV12-3 or TRBV12-4 and TRBJ1-1; possible D gene TRBD1, 6 bases. V was cut by 4 bases and J by 5 bases, with 14 bases left in between. The CDR3 runs to 14 residues. The CDR3 bases are TGTGCCAGCAGTTCACAGGGATTTTTGACTGAAGCTTTCTTT. Translating it yields CASSSQGFLTEAFF.

This chain joins TRBV24-1 and TRBJ1-1; D gene ambiguous. V was cut by 4 bases and J by 0 bases, with 5 bases left in between. This CDR3 region has 13 residues. The germline V gene has CDR1 KGHDR and CDR2 SFDVKD. The CDR3 loop is CATSESLNTEAFF. Here the CDR3 DNA reads TGTGCCACCAGTGAGTCACTGAACACTGAAGCTTTCTTT.

This clonotype was seen a few times. The chain employs TRBV5-1 and TRBJ2-2; tentatively, D is TRBD1 or TRBD2 (5 bases each). Germline V lookup: CDR1 SGHRS, CDR2 YFSETQ. Trimming shortened V by 4 bases and J by 8 bases, and 18 bases separated the two germline ends. The CDR3 runs 15 residues. The CDR3 DNA is TGCGCCAGCAGCAACCGGGACGATAGAAGGGGGGAGCTGTTTTTT. Protein product: CASSNRDDRRGELFF.

V gene TRBV10-2 combines with J gene TRBJ2-1; the D gene is possibly TRBD2 (5 bases). CDR1 and CDR2 from the germline V gene are WSHSY and SAAADI. V was clipped by 0 bases and J by 6 bases, with 18 bases between them. CDR3 length: 17 amino acids. In DNA form, the CDR3 reads TGCGCCAGCAGTGAGTCGTCCAAGTTACCTGGAGGCAATGAGCAGTTCTTC. Its protein product is CASSESSKLPGGNEQFF.

This clonotype was found many times. The chain has TRBV11-1 and TRBJ2-1; 7 positions agree with TRBD1. V dropped 1 base and J dropped 8; count of bases not matched to a gene: 8. The CDR3 runs to 15 residues. In germline, CDR1 is SGHAT, CDR2 FQDESV (reference sequence). The CDR3 protein is CASSLEGDSLDEQFF. CDR3 DNA sequence: TGTGCCAGCAGCTTAGAGGGGGACAGCTTGGATGAGCAGTTCTTC.